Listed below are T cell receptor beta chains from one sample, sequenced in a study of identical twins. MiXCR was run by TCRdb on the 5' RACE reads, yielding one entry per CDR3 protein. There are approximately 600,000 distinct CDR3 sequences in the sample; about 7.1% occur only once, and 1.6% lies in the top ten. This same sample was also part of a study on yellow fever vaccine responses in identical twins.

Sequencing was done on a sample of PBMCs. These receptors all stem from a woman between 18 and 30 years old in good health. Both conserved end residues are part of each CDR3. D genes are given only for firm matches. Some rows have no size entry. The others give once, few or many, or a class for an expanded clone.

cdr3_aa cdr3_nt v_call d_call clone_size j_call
CAISERGTEAFF TGTGCCATCAGTGAGAGGGGCACTGAAGCTTTCTTT TRBV10-3 - many TRBJ1-1
CASSPMTGPAKNIQYF TGTGCCAGCAGTCCCATGACAGGGCCAGCCAAAAACATTCAGTACTTC TRBV12-3/TRBV12-4 TRBD1 many TRBJ2-4
CASSYSGRIPGELFF TGTGCCAGCAGTTACAGCGGGAGAATCCCCGGGGAGCTGTTTTTT TRBV28 TRBD2 many TRBJ2-2
CASSQVRGGSWLFF TGCGCCAGCAGCCAAGTCAGGGGAGGATCCTGGCTGTTTTTT TRBV4-1 - many TRBJ1-4
CATSPGGLEQFF TGTGCCACCAGTCCGGGTGGGCTAGAGCAGTTCTTC TRBV15 - few TRBJ2-1
CASSPNDGPQPQHF TGTGCCAGCTCACCGAATGACGGGCCCCAGCCCCAGCATTTT TRBV18 - few TRBJ1-5
CASSYYGEQYF TGTGCCAGCAGTTATTACGGGGAGCAGTACTTC TRBV6-5 - few TRBJ2-7
CASTIYSGASEDTQYF TGTGCCAGCACCATATACAGTGGGGCATCCGAAGATACGCAGTATTTT TRBV7-9 - - TRBJ2-3
CASSFPSVSYEQYF TGTGCCAGCAGTTTCCCTAGCGTCTCCTACGAGCAGTACTTC TRBV28 - - TRBJ2-7
CASRPPQGTYEQYF TGTGCCAGCAGGCCCCCTCAGGGAACCTACGAGCAGTACTTC TRBV28 - few TRBJ2-7
CASSLREGYEQYF TGTGCCAGCAGCCTAAGAGAGGGCTACGAGCAGTACTTC TRBV3-1 - many TRBJ2-7
CASSPDWEQYF TGTGCCAGCAGCCCCGACTGGGAGCAGTACTTC TRBV12-3/TRBV12-4 - - TRBJ2-7
CASSLSRTANTGELFF TGCGCCAGCAGCTTGTCCAGGACGGCGAACACCGGGGAGCTGTTTTTT TRBV5-1 - - TRBJ2-2
CASSSTGRNQPQHF TGTGCCAGCAGTTCGACAGGGAGAAATCAGCCCCAGCATTTT TRBV12-3/TRBV12-4 TRBD1 many TRBJ1-5
CASSQLQGGASPWNTEAFF TGTGCCAGCAGCCAACTACAGGGGGGCGCCTCCCCTTGGAACACTGAAGCTTTCTTT TRBV14 TRBD1 many TRBJ1-1
CSARDPGTSTDTQYF TGCAGTGCTAGAGATCCCGGGACTAGCACAGATACGCAGTATTTT TRBV20-1 - - TRBJ2-3
CASSLFTDRGAEAFF TGTGCCAGCAGTTTATTTACCGACAGGGGCGCTGAAGCTTTCTTT TRBV28 TRBD1 few TRBJ1-1
CASSLSVLRGSSYEQYF TGTGCCAGCAGCTTATCCGTATTGCGGGGGAGCTCCTACGAGCAGTACTTC TRBV7-2 TRBD2 few TRBJ2-7
CASSQDMNAPEQFF TGCGCCAGTAGCCAAGATATGAACGCCCCTGAGCAGTTCTTC TRBV4-1 - few TRBJ2-1
CASSQPYRGPGELFF TGTGCCAGCAGCCAGCCATACAGGGGGCCGGGGGAGCTGTTTTTT TRBV12-3/TRBV12-4 TRBD1 few TRBJ2-2
CASSLGYGTSGNNEQFF TGCGCCAGCAGCTTGGGTTATGGGACTAGCGGAAACAATGAGCAGTTCTTC TRBV5-1 TRBD2 many TRBJ2-1
CSARTTGGSYNSPLHF TGCAGTGCTAGAACAACAGGGGGATCCTATAATTCACCCCTCCACTTT TRBV20-1 TRBD1 - TRBJ1-6
CASSPVRGQGASWRVNEQFF TGTGCCAGCAGCCCGGTACGGGGACAGGGAGCTAGTTGGCGGGTCAATGAGCAGTTCTTC TRBV5-6 TRBD1 many TRBJ2-1
CSVEQGPSYEQYF TGCAGCGTTGAGCAGGGGCCTTCCTACGAGCAGTACTTC TRBV29-1 - - TRBJ2-7
CASYNRVTYGYTF TGTGCCAGCTACAACAGGGTTACATATGGCTACACCTTC TRBV12-3/TRBV12-4 - many TRBJ1-2
CASSPGPGTGNNEQFF TGTGCCAGCAGCCCCGGGCCCGGGACAGGAAACAATGAGCAGTTCTTC TRBV5-6 TRBD1 - TRBJ2-1
CASSQRLSGGIATQYF TGTGCCAGCAGCCAGAGACTTAGCGGGGGGATTGCGACCCAGTACTTC TRBV3-1 TRBD2 few TRBJ2-5
CATSRDWGDTEAFF TGTGCCACCAGCAGAGATTGGGGGGACACTGAAGCTTTCTTT TRBV15 - many TRBJ1-1
CASSPFGGYYHEQFF TGTGCCAGCAGTCCTTTTGGCGGGTATTATCATGAGCAGTTCTTC TRBV28 - few TRBJ2-1
CASSPQWVNTEAFF TGTGCCAGCTCACCACAGTGGGTGAACACTGAAGCTTTCTTT TRBV18 - - TRBJ1-1
CASNLGEAGKNIQYF TGTGCCAGCAACTTGGGAGAAGCCGGTAAAAACATTCAGTACTTC TRBV7-2 - few TRBJ2-4
CASSVDHLGRETQYF TGTGCCAGCAGCGTCGACCACTTGGGGCGAGAGACCCAGTACTTC TRBV9 - few TRBJ2-5